This T cell receptor beta chain derives from a study of low-dose radiotherapy and immunotherapy resistance in tumors. Looking at the study overall: Cohort 2's total reached 13 Gy over 26 weeks, at 1 Gy per fraction every two weeks.

Gene-specific TRAV and TRBV primers were used for first-strand cDNA, covering alpha and beta chains. The TCRs were subjected to amplification over approximately 18 PCR cycles employing a constant-region primer in conjunction with a V-primer adapter. The mRNA which had been isolated was amplified by in vitro transcription. MiXCR, run by TCRdb on the reads, gives a single entry per CDR3 protein. The table has 100,000 or so distinct CDR3 sequences, around 20% seen once. This clonotype has at least ten counts. The time point is: after trial treatment. The treatment here: LDRT plus nivolumab, ipilimumab, low-dose cyclophosphamide and aspirin (RACIN trial). Along with nivolumab and ipilimumab, donors received aspirin, low-dose cyclophosphamide and low-dose radiotherapy. Advanced solid tumors without tumor-infiltrating lymphocytes were required for inclusion. The receptor's source is a male donor with prostate cancer. The sample consisted of PBMCs, taken after low-dose radiotherapy plus immunotherapy.

CDR3 residues: CASTRDGTLEKLFF. The CDR3 DNA is TGTGCCAGCACCCGTGACGGAACGTTAGAAAAACTGTTTTTT. The genes are TRBV25-1 and TRBJ1-4; D ambiguous. This CDR3 spans 14 amino acids. CDR1 is MGHDK, CDR2 SYGVNS, per germline. The ends were cut back, 7 bases at V and 8 bases at J, with 17 bases in the middle.